The entry below gives a single T cell receptor (beta chain) sequence along with its context. Antigen unknown. The length of the CDR3 is 15 residues. V gave up 2 bases and J gave up 10 bases; unmatched junction bases: 12. Germline CDR1 is MNHEY and CDR2 is SVGAGI. The sample belongs to a study of T cell responses to AZD1222 COVID-19 vaccine. Study-wide findings and caveats: White British donors predominated, females outnumbered males, and clonal diversity was possibly underestimated.

Sequencing used immunoSEQ multiplex PCR; TCRdb keeps in-frame clones, though not all of them. The sample yields more than 55,000 clones, 89% seen once. The material sequenced was peripheral blood, taken 28 days after the second AZD1222 dose. The chain joins TRBV6-5 to TRBJ2-7; TRBD2 matches 9 bases. The clonotype comes from an adult who received the AZD1222 COVID-19 vaccine. As DNA, the CDR3 is TGTGCCAGCAGTTACCCCCGCCTAGCGGGACCAACCCAGTACTTC. It yields the protein CASSYPRLAGPTQYF.